This is a list of T cell receptor beta chains from one sample in a study of lymphopenia after photon versus proton radiotherapy. Method: immunoSEQ multiplex PCR; TCRdb's copy keeps in-frame clones and lacks some. Of 25,000 to 35,000 clones in the sample, about nine tenths were seen once. The sequenced sample was peripheral blood, obtained from a patient treated with photon-based radiotherapy. The receptors stem from a woman aged 45 to 65 with pancreatic cancer. CDR3s include the opening cysteine and the closing phenylalanine or tryptophan. The order of the fields is clone size, D gene, V gene, J gene, CDR3 protein, CDR3 DNA. The D gene is left open where the match is weak. Only part of the rows carry a size: once, few, many, or a class if the clone is expanded.

size: .
D: .
V: TRBV5-1
J: TRBJ2-7
CDR3: CASSSIPEISYEQYF
DNA: TGCGCCAGCAGCTCCATTCCCGAGATTTCCTACGAGCAGTACTTC

size: once
D: .
V: TRBV4-3
J: TRBJ1-3
CDR3: CASSQSGNTIYF
DNA: TGCGCCAGCAGCCAAAGTGGAAACACCATATATTTT

size: .
D: .
V: TRBV5-8
J: TRBJ2-1
CDR3: CASSPRGGAYNEQFF
DNA: TGTGCCAGCAGCCCGAGAGGGGGGGCCTACAATGAGCAGTTCTTC

size: .
D: .
V: TRBV14
J: TRBJ2-5
CDR3: CASSQDETQYF
DNA: TGTGCCAGCAGCCAAGATGAGACCCAGTACTTC

size: once
D: .
V: TRBV6-5
J: TRBJ2-3
CDR3: CASSSRRPSTDTQYF
DNA: TGTGCCAGCAGTTCCAGGCGGCCGAGCACAGATACGCAGTATTTT

size: .
D: TRBD2
V: TRBV7-8
J: TRBJ2-1
CDR3: CASSLPIRLAEYNEQFF
DNA: TGTGCCAGCAGCTTACCTATCCGACTAGCGGAATACAATGAGCAGTTCTTC

size: .
D: TRBD1
V: TRBV2
J: TRBJ1-5
CDR3: CASSGDRDRSQPQHF
DNA: TGTGCCAGCAGTGGAGACAGGGATAGAAGCCAGCCCCAGCATTTT

size: .
D: .
V: TRBV7-9
J: TRBJ1-4
CDR3: CASSLHNEKLFF
DNA: TGTGCCAGCAGCTTACATAATGAAAAACTGTTTTTT

size: .
D: TRBD2
V: TRBV7-2
J: TRBJ2-5
CDR3: CASSFLAGAETQYF
DNA: TGTGCCAGCAGCTTCCTAGCGGGGGCAGAGACCCAGTACTTC

size: .
D: .
V: TRBV5-6
J: TRBJ1-5
CDR3: CASSLLNSFNQPQHF
DNA: TGTGCCAGCAGCTTATTGAACAGTTTTAATCAGCCCCAGCATTTT

size: .
D: TRBD1
V: TRBV12-5
J: TRBJ1-5
CDR3: CASALQGRIGQPQHF
DNA: TGTGCTAGTGCTTTACAGGGGAGGATCGGCCAGCCCCAGCATTTT

size: .
D: TRBD2
V: TRBV5-4
J: TRBJ2-1
CDR3: CASSPTSGRDNEQFF
DNA: TGTGCCAGCAGTCCCACTAGCGGGAGGGACAATGAGCAGTTCTTC

size: .
D: .
V: TRBV10-3
J: TRBJ2-2
CDR3: CAISESVGELFF
DNA: TGTGCCATCAGTGAGTCGGTCGGGGAGCTGTTTTTT

size: .
D: .
V: TRBV7-9
J: TRBJ1-4
CDR3: CASSLKRGEEEKLFF
DNA: TGTGCCAGCAGCTTAAAGCGTGGGGAGGAAGAAAAACTGTTTTTT

size: .
D: .
V: TRBV28
J: TRBJ2-1
CDR3: CASISGAGYNEQFF
DNA: TGTGCCAGCATCTCAGGGGCAGGGTACAATGAGCAGTTCTTC

size: once
D: .
V: TRBV28
J: TRBJ1-2
CDR3: CASVDRNYGYTF
DNA: TGTGCCAGCGTGGACAGAAACTATGGCTACACCTTC

size: .
D: TRBD1
V: TRBV6-5
J: TRBJ2-1
CDR3: CASSYSSGGIPEQFF
DNA: TGTGCCAGCAGTTACTCTTCAGGGGGCATTCCTGAGCAGTTCTTC

size: .
D: .
V: TRBV25-1
J: TRBJ2-6
CDR3: CASRRRATGANVLTF
DNA: TGTGCCAGCAGAAGAAGGGCAACTGGGGCCAACGTCCTGACTTTC

size: .
D: TRBD1
V: TRBV5-1
J: TRBJ2-5
CDR3: CASSHLTGGQETQYF
DNA: TGCGCCAGCAGCCATTTAACAGGGGGCCAAGAGACCCAGTACTTC

size: .
D: .
V: TRBV19
J: TRBJ2-7
CDR3: CASSTTSSGAHYEQYF
DNA: TGTGCCAGTAGCACCACTTCTTCAGGGGCTCACTACGAGCAGTACTTC

size: .
D: .
V: TRBV30
J: TRBJ2-3
CDR3: CAWSPNASGRQYF
DNA: TGTGCCTGGAGTCCTAACGCTTCGGGACGGCAGTATTTT

size: .
D: TRBD1
V: TRBV11-2
J: TRBJ2-7
CDR3: CASSPTAGQGGEQYF
DNA: TGTGCCAGCAGTCCTACGGCGGGACAGGGAGGCGAGCAGTACTTC

size: .
D: .
V: TRBV7-3
J: TRBJ2-1
CDR3: CASSSQGNSYNEQFF
DNA: TGTGCCAGCAGCTCCCAGGGAAACTCCTACAATGAGCAGTTCTTC

size: once
D: .
V: TRBV7-6
J: TRBJ1-3
CDR3: CASSLYPAGNTIYF
DNA: TGTGCCAGCAGCTTATACCCCGCCGGAAACACCATATATTTT

size: .
D: .
V: TRBV7-2
J: TRBJ2-5
CDR3: CASSRVGTRNQETQYF
DNA: TGTGCCAGCAGCCGCGTGGGGACCCGCAATCAAGAGACCCAGTACTTC

size: .
D: .
V: TRBV4-1
J: TRBJ1-1
CDR3: CASSQASYTEAFF
DNA: TGCGCCAGCAGCCAAGCAAGCTACACTGAAGCTTTCTTT

size: .
D: .
V: TRBV9
J: TRBJ2-3
CDR3: CASSVATDTQYF
DNA: TGTGCCAGCAGCGTAGCGACGGATACGCAGTATTTT

size: .
D: .
V: TRBV30
J: TRBJ1-1
CDR3: CAWSIGVNTEAFF
DNA: TGTGCCTGGTCGATAGGGGTGAACACTGAAGCTTTCTTT

size: .
D: .
V: TRBV7-2
J: TRBJ1-1
CDR3: CASSLVLVNTEAFF
DNA: TGTGCCAGCAGCTTAGTACTGGTGAACACTGAAGCTTTCTTT

size: .
D: .
V: TRBV7-8
J: TRBJ1-4
CDR3: CASSPQNSPNEKLFF
DNA: TGTGCCAGCAGCCCCCAAAACAGCCCTAATGAAAAACTGTTTTTT

size: .
D: .
V: TRBV4-1
J: TRBJ1-2
CDR3: CASSQDIARVGNYGYTF
DNA: TGCGCCAGCAGCCAAGATATAGCGAGGGTTGGCAACTATGGCTACACCTTC

size: .
D: .
V: TRBV5-1
J: TRBJ1-2
CDR3: CASSSAGPDGYTF
DNA: TGCGCCAGCAGCTCAGCCGGGCCAGATGGCTACACCTTC

size: .
D: TRBD2
V: TRBV7-2
J: TRBJ2-7
CDR3: CASSLGGGAGAYEQYF
DNA: TGTGCCAGCAGCTTAGGAGGAGGCGCGGGGGCCTACGAGCAGTACTTC

size: .
D: TRBD2
V: TRBV29-1
J: TRBJ2-1
CDR3: CSATSGSNNEQFF
DNA: TGCAGCGCCACTAGCGGGAGCAACAATGAGCAGTTCTTC

size: .
D: .
V: TRBV30
J: TRBJ2-3
CDR3: CAWSVVFTDTQYF
DNA: TGTGCCTGGAGTGTCGTATTCACAGATACGCAGTATTTT

size: few
D: TRBD1
V: TRBV7-9
J: TRBJ2-5
CDR3: CASSPTGQHQETQYF
DNA: TGTGCCAGCAGCCCAACGGGACAGCACCAAGAGACCCAGTACTTC

size: .
D: TRBD1
V: TRBV9
J: TRBJ2-2
CDR3: CASSVRQGVDTGELFF
DNA: TGTGCCAGCAGCGTACGTCAGGGGGTCGACACCGGGGAGCTGTTTTTT

size: .
D: .
V: TRBV7-2
J: TRBJ2-1
CDR3: CASSLGREYNEQFF
DNA: TGTGCCAGCAGCTTAGGAAGGGAGTACAATGAGCAGTTCTTC

size: .
D: TRBD2
V: TRBV6-5
J: TRBJ2-5
CDR3: CASSYREGQETQYF
DNA: TGTGCCAGCAGTTACCGGGAGGGGCAAGAGACCCAGTACTTC

size: .
D: .
V: TRBV19
J: TRBJ2-2
CDR3: CASRSSTGELFF
DNA: TGTGCCAGTAGATCGAGCACCGGGGAGCTGTTTTTT

size: .
D: .
V: TRBV28
J: TRBJ2-5
CDR3: CASSALKTMQETQYF
DNA: TGTGCCAGCAGTGCCCTAAAAACCATGCAAGAGACCCAGTACTTC

size: once
D: .
V: TRBV11-3
J: TRBJ2-5
CDR3: CASSLAGPGDWETQYF
DNA: TGTGCCAGCAGCTTAGCCGGGCCGGGGGATTGGGAGACCCAGTACTTC

size: .
D: TRBD2
V: TRBV27
J: TRBJ2-2
CDR3: CASSPGGLAGELFF
DNA: TGTGCCAGCAGCCCGGGGGGTTTAGCCGGGGAGCTGTTTTTT

size: .
D: TRBD2
V: TRBV7-2
J: TRBJ2-3
CDR3: CASSAFPSGGRDTQYF
DNA: TGTGCCAGCAGCGCCTTTCCCTCGGGAGGACGAGATACGCAGTATTTT

size: .
D: .
V: TRBV5-1
J: TRBJ2-2
CDR3: CASRLGPANTGELFF
DNA: TGCGCCAGCAGGTTGGGACCCGCGAACACCGGGGAGCTGTTTTTT

size: .
D: TRBD1
V: TRBV5-6
J: TRBJ2-5
CDR3: CASSLGGTGQETQYF
DNA: TGTGCCAGCAGCTTGGGTGGGACAGGCCAAGAGACCCAGTACTTC

size: once
D: .
V: TRBV19
J: TRBJ2-7
CDR3: CASKNPGGYEQYF
DNA: TGTGCCAGTAAAAACCCCGGTGGCTACGAGCAGTACTTC

size: .
D: .
V: TRBV19
J: TRBJ2-3
CDR3: CASSPPFGRERGNTQYF
DNA: TGTGCCAGTAGCCCCCCCTTTGGCCGGGAGCGCGGAAATACGCAGTATTTT

size: .
D: TRBD2
V: TRBV27
J: TRBJ2-3
CDR3: CASSLLAGGSTDTQYF
DNA: TGTGCCAGCAGTTTATTAGCGGGAGGCTCCACAGATACGCAGTATTTT

size: once
D: .
V: TRBV7-9
J: TRBJ1-1
CDR3: CASSPRVMMNTEAFF
DNA: TGTGCCAGCAGCCCCAGGGTTATGATGAACACTGAAGCTTTCTTT

size: once
D: TRBD2
V: TRBV2
J: TRBJ2-7
CDR3: CASSVSSGRAEYEQYF
DNA: TGTGCCAGCAGTGTGAGTAGCGGGAGGGCCGAGTACGAGCAGTACTTC

size: .
D: .
V: TRBV29-1
J: TRBJ1-2
CDR3: CSARLAGSYGYTF
DNA: TGCAGCGCCCGTTTAGCGGGGAGCTATGGCTACACCTTC

size: .
D: TRBD1
V: TRBV7-9
J: TRBJ2-7
CDR3: CASSLEEGAYEQYF
DNA: TGTGCCAGCAGCTTAGAAGAGGGGGCGTACGAGCAGTACTTC

size: .
D: .
V: TRBV18
J: TRBJ2-5
CDR3: CASSPFGEETQYF
DNA: TGTGCCAGCTCACCATTCGGGGAAGAGACCCAGTACTTC